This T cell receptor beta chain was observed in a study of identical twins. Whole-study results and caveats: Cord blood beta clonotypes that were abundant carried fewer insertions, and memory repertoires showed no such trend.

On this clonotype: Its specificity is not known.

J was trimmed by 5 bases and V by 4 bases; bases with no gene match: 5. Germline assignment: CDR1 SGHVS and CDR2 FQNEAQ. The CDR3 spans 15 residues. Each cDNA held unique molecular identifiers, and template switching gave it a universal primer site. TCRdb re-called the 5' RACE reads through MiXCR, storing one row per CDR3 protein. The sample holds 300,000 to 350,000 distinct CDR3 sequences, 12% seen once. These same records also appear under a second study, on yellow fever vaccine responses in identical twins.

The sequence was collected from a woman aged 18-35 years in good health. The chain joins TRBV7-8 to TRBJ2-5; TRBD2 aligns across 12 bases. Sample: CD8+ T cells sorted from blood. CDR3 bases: TGTGCCAGCAGCTCCCTAGCGGGAGGGCCGGAGACCCAGTACTTC. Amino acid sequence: CASSSLAGGPETQYF.